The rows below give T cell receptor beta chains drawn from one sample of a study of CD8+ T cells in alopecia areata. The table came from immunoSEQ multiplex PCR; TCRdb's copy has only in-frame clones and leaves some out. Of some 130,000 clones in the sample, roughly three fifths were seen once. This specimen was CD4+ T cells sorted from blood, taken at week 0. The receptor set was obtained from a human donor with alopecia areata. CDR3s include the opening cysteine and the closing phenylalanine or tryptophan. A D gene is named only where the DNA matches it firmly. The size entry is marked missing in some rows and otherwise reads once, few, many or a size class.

CDR3 DNA: TGTGCCTCGTCTTTGCACAGGGAGGGTGGCTACACCTTC
CDR3 protein: CASSLHREGGYTF
J gene: TRBJ1-2
clone size: NA
D gene: NA
V gene: TRBV30

CDR3 DNA: TGTGCCAGCAGTCGAACCTACGAGCAGTACTTC
CDR3 protein: CASSRTYEQYF
J gene: TRBJ2-7
clone size: few
D gene: NA
V gene: TRBV28

CDR3 DNA: TGTGCCAGCAGCTTATCTTCACTTTCGGAGACCCAGTACTTC
CDR3 protein: CASSLSSLSETQYF
J gene: TRBJ2-5
clone size: NA
D gene: NA
V gene: TRBV7-2

CDR3 DNA: TGTGCCAGTAGGCGTCAGGGAGGAGATGAAAAACTGTTTTTT
CDR3 protein: CASRRQGGDEKLFF
J gene: TRBJ1-4
clone size: NA
D gene: NA
V gene: TRBV6-5

CDR3 DNA: TGCAGCGCCCTGGGACACTCCAGCACAGATACGCAGTATTTT
CDR3 protein: CSALGHSSTDTQYF
J gene: TRBJ2-3
clone size: NA
D gene: NA
V gene: TRBV29-1

CDR3 DNA: TGTGCCAGCAGCCCGCTTAGGGGGCGGACCACTGAAGCTTTCTTT
CDR3 protein: CASSPLRGRTTEAFF
J gene: TRBJ1-1
clone size: NA
D gene: TRBD1
V gene: TRBV7-2

CDR3 DNA: TGCGCCAGCAGCCTCTCGGGGACAAATGAGCAGTTCTTC
CDR3 protein: CASSLSGTNEQFF
J gene: TRBJ2-1
clone size: NA
D gene: NA
V gene: TRBV5-1

CDR3 DNA: TGTGCCAGCGGACGAAACATTCAGTACTTC
CDR3 protein: CASGRNIQYF
J gene: TRBJ2-4
clone size: NA
D gene: NA
V gene: TRBV5-6

CDR3 DNA: TGTGCCTGGACTGCGGGACAGGGGGCGGGAGAGCAGTACTTC
CDR3 protein: CAWTAGQGAGEQYF
J gene: TRBJ2-7
clone size: NA
D gene: TRBD1
V gene: TRBV30

CDR3 DNA: TGTGCCTGGGAAAGGGGACAGGCGAACACTGAAGCTTTCTTT
CDR3 protein: CAWERGQANTEAFF
J gene: TRBJ1-1
clone size: NA
D gene: TRBD1
V gene: TRBV30

CDR3 DNA: TGTGCCAGCAGCCGAGTTTTGGTTGGGAGTGAAGAGACCCAGTACTTC
CDR3 protein: CASSRVLVGSEETQYF
J gene: TRBJ2-5
clone size: NA
D gene: NA
V gene: TRBV5-4

CDR3 DNA: TGTGCCAGCAGCTCGACTAGCGTTCAAGAGACCCAGTACTTC
CDR3 protein: CASSSTSVQETQYF
J gene: TRBJ2-5
clone size: NA
D gene: TRBD2
V gene: TRBV7-2

CDR3 DNA: TGTGCCAGCCACAATGGGGGGTGGGCGAAAGAGACCCAGTACTTC
CDR3 protein: CASHNGGWAKETQYF
J gene: TRBJ2-5
clone size: NA
D gene: NA
V gene: TRBV7-8

CDR3 DNA: TGTGCCAGCAGCTTGGATTGGGGTGCCTATAATTCACCCCTCCACTTT
CDR3 protein: CASSLDWGAYNSPLHF
J gene: TRBJ1-6
clone size: NA
D gene: NA
V gene: TRBV7-2

CDR3 DNA: TGTGCCAGCAGTGGCGGGACTAGTTGGAAAGAGACCCAGTACTTC
CDR3 protein: CASSGGTSWKETQYF
J gene: TRBJ2-5
clone size: NA
D gene: TRBD2
V gene: TRBV25-1

CDR3 DNA: TGCAGCGCCTCGACAGGGGGTAGAGGCTACACCTTC
CDR3 protein: CSASTGGRGYTF
J gene: TRBJ1-2
clone size: NA
D gene: TRBD1
V gene: TRBV29-1

CDR3 DNA: TGCGCCAGCAGCCAAGGGGACACAGATACGCAGTATTTT
CDR3 protein: CASSQGDTDTQYF
J gene: TRBJ2-3
clone size: NA
D gene: NA
V gene: TRBV4-1

CDR3 DNA: TGTGCCAGCAGCGCGATAAACATTCAGTACTTC
CDR3 protein: CASSAINIQYF
J gene: TRBJ2-4
clone size: NA
D gene: NA
V gene: TRBV2

CDR3 DNA: TGTGCCAGCAGCTTGGGAGGACAAGAGGGGCGGGAGCAGTACTTC
CDR3 protein: CASSLGGQEGREQYF
J gene: TRBJ2-7
clone size: NA
D gene: NA
V gene: TRBV7-2

CDR3 DNA: TGTGCCAGCAGCTTGGAGACAGGGGGCCCGTACTTC
CDR3 protein: CASSLETGGPYF
J gene: TRBJ2-7
clone size: NA
D gene: TRBD1
V gene: TRBV5-4

CDR3 DNA: TGTGCCAGCAGCTTACGGGGACAGGGTATCGATGAGCAGTTCTTC
CDR3 protein: CASSLRGQGIDEQFF
J gene: TRBJ2-1
clone size: few
D gene: TRBD1
V gene: TRBV7-9

CDR3 DNA: TGTGCCAGCAGCCGTACGGGCCCTATGAACACTGAAGCTTTCTTT
CDR3 protein: CASSRTGPMNTEAFF
J gene: TRBJ1-1
clone size: NA
D gene: NA
V gene: TRBV7-2

CDR3 DNA: TGTGCCACCGGAGACAGGCGCAATCAGCCCCAGCATTTT
CDR3 protein: CATGDRRNQPQHF
J gene: TRBJ1-5
clone size: NA
D gene: NA
V gene: TRBV19

CDR3 DNA: TGTGCCTGGAGTGTCGGATATGGCTACACCTTC
CDR3 protein: CAWSVGYGYTF
J gene: TRBJ1-2
clone size: few
D gene: NA
V gene: TRBV30

CDR3 DNA: TGTGCCACCAGCAGAGTCCTAGCGGATTTCACAGATACGCAGTATTTT
CDR3 protein: CATSRVLADFTDTQYF
J gene: TRBJ2-3
clone size: NA
D gene: TRBD2
V gene: TRBV15

CDR3 DNA: TGTGCCCCTTTTGGGACCCAGTACTTC
CDR3 protein: CAPFGTQYF
J gene: TRBJ2-5
clone size: few
D gene: NA
V gene: TRBV27

CDR3 DNA: TGTGCCAGCAGCTTAACGGACAGGGCCTTCTCTGGGGCCAACGTCCTGACTTTC
CDR3 protein: CASSLTDRAFSGANVLTF
J gene: TRBJ2-6
clone size: NA
D gene: TRBD1
V gene: TRBV11-2

CDR3 DNA: TGTGCCAGCAGCGATTTCACAGGGGAAGGAGGCAATCAGCCCCAGCATTTT
CDR3 protein: CASSDFTGEGGNQPQHF
J gene: TRBJ1-5
clone size: NA
D gene: TRBD1
V gene: TRBV9

CDR3 DNA: TGCAGCTCTGACGGCGGGACGAGAAATGAGCAGTTCTTC
CDR3 protein: CSSDGGTRNEQFF
J gene: TRBJ2-1
clone size: NA
D gene: NA
V gene: TRBV29-1

CDR3 DNA: TGCGCCAGCAGCCAGACAGGGGTGAGCACAGATACGCAGTATTTT
CDR3 protein: CASSQTGVSTDTQYF
J gene: TRBJ2-3
clone size: NA
D gene: TRBD1
V gene: TRBV5-1

CDR3 DNA: TGCAGCGTGGAACAACAGGAAGCTGGCGAGCAGTACTTC
CDR3 protein: CSVEQQEAGEQYF
J gene: TRBJ2-7
clone size: NA
D gene: NA
V gene: TRBV29-1

CDR3 DNA: TGCAGCGTTGAAGACTATACGGGCTATGGCTACACCTTC
CDR3 protein: CSVEDYTGYGYTF
J gene: TRBJ1-2
clone size: NA
D gene: NA
V gene: TRBV29-1

CDR3 DNA: TGCAGCGTAGTACAGGGGGCTACGTGGGAGCAGTACTTC
CDR3 protein: CSVVQGATWEQYF
J gene: TRBJ2-7
clone size: few
D gene: TRBD1
V gene: TRBV29-1

CDR3 DNA: TGTGCCAGCAGCCAAGGGGGACAGGAAGAGACCCAGTACTTC
CDR3 protein: CASSQGGQEETQYF
J gene: TRBJ2-5
clone size: once
D gene: TRBD1
V gene: TRBV4-2

CDR3 DNA: TGCGCCAGCAGTCAAGACGGGACAGGGATGGGTGAAAAACTGTTTTTT
CDR3 protein: CASSQDGTGMGEKLFF
J gene: TRBJ1-4
clone size: NA
D gene: TRBD1
V gene: TRBV23-1

CDR3 DNA: TGTGCTAGCAGACCACTAGCGGGGGGGCCCGGGACCCAGTACTTC
CDR3 protein: CASRPLAGGPGTQYF
J gene: TRBJ2-5
clone size: NA
D gene: TRBD2
V gene: TRBV7-7

CDR3 DNA: TGTGCCAGCAGCGTATCGACTCAACGGAACACTGAAGCTTTCTTT
CDR3 protein: CASSVSTQRNTEAFF
J gene: TRBJ1-1
clone size: NA
D gene: NA
V gene: TRBV9